The 32 T cell receptor beta chains reported below all come from one sample, sequenced in a study of T cells after yellow fever vaccination. TCRdb called the 5' RACE reads again in MiXCR, with one record for every CDR3 protein. The sample carries around 320,000 distinct CDR3 sequences, about 10% recorded once. Sequencing used CD4+ T cells sorted from PBMCs, obtained 45 days after the yellow fever booster vaccination. The receptor set was obtained from a man younger than 35 who received the YFV17D yellow fever vaccine.

This clonotype was seen only a few times. In DNA form, the CDR3 reads TGTGCCAGCCTTGGGGTGGGGCGCGGCTACACCTTC. Encoded protein: CASLGVGRGYTF. The gene calls are TRBV2 and TRBJ1-2; perhaps TRBD1 as D (5 bases). The CDR3 is made up of 12 amino acids. Deletions cut 8 bases from V and 8 bases from J, with 15 bases between. CDR1 SNHLY and CDR2 FYNNEI come from the germline V gene.

This clonotype was seen a few times. The chain couples TRBV7-3 to TRBJ2-5; a possible D gene is TRBD2 (5 bases). Trimming cost V 1 base and J 5 bases, with 14 bases left between them. Per germline, CDR1 SGHTA and CDR2 FQGTGA. The CDR3 extends over 15 amino acids. CDR3 DNA: TGTGCCAGCAGCTTAATCCCCCAACCGGGGGAGACCCAGTACTTC. Translating it yields CASSLIPQPGETQYF.

This clonotype was detected a few times. This chain links TRBV4-1 with TRBJ1-2, with TRBD1 as a possible D gene (5 bases). CDR3 length: 16 amino acids. The germline V and J ends were trimmed by 6 bases and 8 bases, with 25 bases remaining between them. In germline, CDR1 is MGHRA, CDR2 YSYEKL. Written as DNA, the CDR3 is TGCGCCAGCAGACCTCCGCCCGGAGGGGCAATGGAGGGCTACACCTTC. It yields the protein CASRPPPGGAMEGYTF.

The V call is TRBV2, the J call TRBJ1-3; 8 bases map to TRBD1. V dropped 5 bases and J dropped 0; count of bases not matched to a gene: 3. The CDR3 spans 15 residues. Germline V gene sequence: CDR1 SNHLY, CDR2 FYNNEI. In nucleotides, the CDR3 is TGTGCCAGCAGTCGGACAGGGATCTCTGGAAACACCATATATTTT. It is translated as CASSRTGISGNTIYF.

This clonotype has a count of ten or more. The rearrangement links TRBV5-1 to TRBJ1-3; 9 bases are a match to TRBD1. V gave up 4 bases and J gave up 3 bases; unmatched junction bases: 5. CDR3 size: 15 residues. In germline, CDR1 is SGHRS, CDR2 YFSETQ. CDR3: CASSQGQGYGNTIYF. The CDR3 DNA follows: TGCGCCAGCAGCCAGGGACAGGGTTATGGAAACACCATATATTTT.

There are a few counts of this clonotype. This chain uses TRBV18 with TRBJ1-5; no firm D call. The V end was cut by 2 bases, the J end by 5 bases, with 7 bases between. CDR3 size: 13 residues. CDR1 and CDR2 from the germline V gene are KGHSH and LQKENI. The CDR3 region is CASSPGVDQPQHF. Written as DNA, the CDR3 is TGTGCCAGCTCACCAGGGGTCGATCAGCCCCAGCATTTT.

This clonotype appeared many times. One end of the junction fails to match germline, which may point to a read error. The chain joins TRBV5-1 to TRBJ2-3, with D unresolved. Germline lookup yields CDR1 SGHRS and CDR2 YFSETQ. The CDR3 is 12 amino acids. Here the CDR3 reads CASSLRTDTQYF. For the CDR3, the DNA is TGTGCCAGCAGCCTCCGCACAGATACGCAGTATTTT. Variable domain in full (rest from reference TRBV5-1 and TRBJ2-3): KAGVTQTPRYLIKTRGQQVTLSCSPISGHRSVSWYQQTPGQGLQFLFEYFSETQRNKGNFPGRFSGRQFSNSRSEMNVSTLELGDSALYLCASSLRTDTQYFGPGTRLTVL.

This clonotype was seen a few times. The V call is TRBV7-2, the J call TRBJ2-1; 10 positions match TRBD2. The V gene end was trimmed by 4 bases and the J gene end by 14 bases; junction bases not matched to a gene: 11. Germline assignment: CDR1 SGHTA and CDR2 FQGNSA. CDR3 size: 14 residues. The CDR3 DNA reads TGTGCCAGCAGCTCGGGACTAGCGCGGGTAAACAAGTTCTTC. This translates into CASSSGLARVNKFF.

The chain recombines TRBV10-3 with TRBJ2-1, with 9 bases identical to TRBD2. The CDR3 sequence is 14 residues long. The ends lost 2 bases at V and 7 bases at J; junction bases unmatched: 3. The germline V gene has CDR1 ENHRY and CDR2 SYGVKD. CDR3 region: CAISEASGANEQFF. The CDR3 nucleotides are TGTGCCATCAGTGAGGCTAGCGGGGCTAATGAGCAGTTCTTC.

The chain combines TRBV5-1 with TRBJ2-5, with D perhaps matching TRBD1 or TRBD2 (6 bases each). From germline, CDR1 is SGHRS and CDR2 YFSETQ. The ends were cut back, 4 bases at V and 5 bases at J, with 15 bases in the middle. CDR3 size: 14 residues. Here the CDR3 reads CASSEGGPPETQYF. The CDR3 coding sequence is TGCGCCAGCAGCGAGGGGGGACCCCCGGAGACCCAGTACTTC.

This clonotype was detected a few times. This chain joins TRBV5-4 and TRBJ2-2, with 8 nucleotides matching TRBD2. This CDR3 has 16 residues. Germline V gives CDR1 SGHNT, CDR2 YYREEE (reference sequence). Germline trimming cut 4 bases from V and 7 bases from J; bases unmatched to any gene: 12. The CDR3 loop reads CASSRGGRGENGELFF. The CDR3 DNA is TGTGCCAGCAGCCGGGGGGGCCGGGGAGAGAACGGGGAGCTGTTTTTT. The full variable domain, completed using reference TRBV5-4 and TRBJ2-2, is ETGVTQSPTHLIKTRGQQVTLRCSSQSGHNTVSWYQQALGQGPQFIFQYYREEENGRGNFPPRFSGLQFPNYSSELNVNALELDDSALYLCASSRGGRGENGELFFGEGSRLTVL.

This clonotype was counted only a few times. The gene calls are TRBV7-9 and TRBJ1-3, with D hard to call. This CDR3 region has 15 residues. V was pared by 5 bases and J by 0 bases, with 11 bases between. Germline assignment: CDR1 SEHNR and CDR2 FQNEAQ (reference sequence). CDR3: CASSPSGISGNTIYF. The CDR3 DNA sequence: TGTGCCAGCAGCCCGTCGGGGATCTCTGGAAACACCATATATTTT.

This clonotype appeared a few times. This chain connects TRBV6-2 or TRBV6-3 to TRBJ2-3; D not resolved. The CDR3 spans 13 residues. CDR1 and CDR2 from the germline V gene are MNHEY and SVGEGT. Trimming cost V 6 bases and J 0 bases, with 7 bases left between them. The CDR3 spells CASSGPSTDTQYF. CDR3 in DNA: TGTGCCAGCAGCGGGCCGAGCACAGATACGCAGTATTTT.

The chain carries TRBV6-1 and TRBJ1-1; tentative D call: TRBD1 (5 bases). The CDR3 runs to 13 residues. Germline-derived CDR1 and CDR2 are MNHNS and SASEGT. Deletions cut 3 bases from V and 10 bases from J, with 15 bases between. The CDR3 sequence is CASSDGAQLRAFF. The DNA of the CDR3 is TGTGCCAGCAGTGATGGGGCTCAACTGCGAGCTTTCTTT.

This clonotype was recorded at least ten times. The CDR3: CASSLSAGGWKTQYF. The CDR3, as DNA: TGTGCCAGCAGTTTATCCGCAGGGGGCTGGAAGACCCAGTACTTC. The J gene is TRBJ2-5, the V gene TRBV27; TRBD1 aligns across 8 bases. The CDR3 consists of 15 residues. CDR1 is MNHEY and CDR2 is SMNVEV in the germline V gene (reference sequence). The trim removed 0 bases at V and 6 bases at J, leaving 6 bases unmatched.

This chain connects TRBV5-1 to TRBJ1-6; D remains unclear. From germline, CDR1 is SGHRS and CDR2 YFSETQ. V was clipped by 3 bases and J by 7 bases, with 17 bases between them. The CDR3 is 16 amino acids. CDR3 coding DNA: TGCGCCAGCAGCTACTCGACCGGAGGGAAAAATTCACCCCTCCACTTT. It codes for CASSYSTGGKNSPLHF.

This clonotype appeared a few times. DNA of the CDR3: TGTGCCAGCAGCTTAGCGCCGGGGTTCGCTGAAGCTTTCTTT. Translation gives CASSLAPGFAEAFF. The chain couples TRBV7-6 to TRBJ1-1; D is uncertain. Trimming took off 0 bases at V and 6 bases at J, with 11 bases between the two ends. This CDR3 contains 14 residues. Germline-derived CDR1 and CDR2 are SGHVS and FNYEAQ.

This clonotype showed up many times. The V gene is TRBV7-2, the J gene TRBJ2-5, with D possibly TRBD2 on 5 matching bases. The germline CDR1 and CDR2 sequences are SGHTA and FQGNSA. V dropped 3 bases and J dropped 1 base, with 9 bases sitting between them. This CDR3 has 14 residues. The CDR3 coding sequence is TGTGCCAGCAGCTTCGCGGGTGCCCAAGAGACCCAGTACTTC. Encoded protein: CASSFAGAQETQYF.

This clonotype occurred a few times. V is TRBV7-2 and J is TRBJ2-4, with D perhaps TRBD1 (7 bases). Germline lookup yields CDR1 SGHTA and CDR2 FQGNSA. The ends were cut back, 5 bases at V and 2 bases at J, with 25 bases in the middle. This CDR3 is 19 amino acids long. CDR3 residues: CASSRPFAGTVESKNIQYF. Written as DNA, the CDR3 is TGTGCCAGCAGCCGCCCATTTGCGGGGACAGTTGAGTCCAAAAACATTCAGTACTTC.

This chain links TRBV25-1 with TRBJ2-7; 9 positions agree with TRBD1. The V and J ends lost 6 bases and 4 bases, in that order; junction bases with no gene match: 7. Germline CDR1 reads MGHDK; CDR2 reads SYGVNS. There are 14 residues in the CDR3. The CDR3 DNA reads as TGTGCCAGCAGCGAACAGGGGGCAGGTTACGAGCAGTACTTC. Translation gives CASSEQGAGYEQYF.

This clonotype showed up many times. The gene calls are TRBV5-1 and TRBJ2-3; 8 bases align to TRBD2. The CDR3 has 15 amino acids. Per the germline V gene, CDR1 is SGHRS and CDR2 is YFSETQ. Trimming at V came to 1 base and at J to 1 base, leaving 2 bases not matched to a gene. CDR3 nucleotide sequence: TGCGCCAGCAGCTTGCAGCGGGGGCGCACAGATACGCAGTATTTT. It translates to CASSLQRGRTDTQYF.

This clonotype came up many times. The gene calls are TRBV28 and TRBJ2-7, with 10 bases aligning to TRBD1. The CDR3 is 16 residues long. Germline loops: CDR1 MDHEN, CDR2 SYDVKM. The V gene end was trimmed by 5 bases and the J gene end by 2 bases; junction bases not matched to a gene: 9. CDR3 sequence reads: CASSGGRGTGAYEQYV. CDR3 sequence (DNA): TGTGCCAGCAGTGGCGGTCGGGGGACAGGGGCCTACGAGCAGTACGTC.

This sequence joins TRBV4-3 and TRBJ2-5, with 7 bases fitting TRBD1. Germline V gene sequence: CDR1 LGHNA, CDR2 YSLEER. The CDR3 is 14 residues long. With V trimmed by 0 bases and J by 5 bases, 3 bases remained unmatched. The CDR3 DNA reads TGCGCCAGCAGCCAAGAAAGGGGGCTGGAGACCCAGTACTTC. This encodes CASSQERGLETQYF.

Only a few counts were recorded for this clonotype. The chain has TRBV10-3 and TRBJ1-5, with a weak D call TRBD1 (6 bases). Between the trimmed V and J ends, which lost 3 bases and 6 bases, there was a span of 12 bases. From germline, CDR1 is ENHRY and CDR2 SYGVKD. The CDR3 totals 14 residues. The CDR3 DNA reads as TGTGCCATCAGTGACCCACAGGGCGGTCAGCCCCAGCATTTT. This translates into CAISDPQGGQPQHF.

This clonotype was found a few times. The CDR3 is CASSWAGGQGYTF. CDR3 nucleotides: TGTGCCAGCAGTTGGGCCGGGGGGCAGGGCTACACCTTC. J is TRBJ1-2 and V is TRBV12-3 or TRBV12-4, with D possibly matching TRBD1 (6 bases). The V gene lost 4 bases and the J gene lost 8 bases, with 14 bases spanning the gap. The CDR3 has 13 residues.

The sample holds one count of this clonotype. The gene calls are TRBV7-3 and TRBJ1-2; no definite D call. From germline, CDR1 is SGHTA and CDR2 FQGTGA. The V and J ends lost 3 bases and 8 bases respectively, with 13 bases between them. The CDR3 has 13 amino acids. The DNA for the CDR3 is TGTGCCAGCAGCTTGTCCAGTTATGGAGGCTACACCTTC. Translated, it gives CASSLSSYGGYTF.

This clonotype turned up a few times. This chain links TRBV7-2 with TRBJ2-1; 10 bases are shared with TRBD2. The germline CDR1 and CDR2 sequences are SGHTA and FQGNSA. With V trimmed by 1 base and J by 7 bases, 7 bases remained unmatched. The CDR3 totals 16 residues. The CDR3 nucleotides are TGTGCCAGCAGCTTAGTGGGTAGCGGGGGGCAGAATGAGCAGTTCTTC. As protein: CASSLVGSGGQNEQFF.

The V and J genes are TRBV4-2 and TRBJ2-2; D is possibly TRBD1 or TRBD2 (5 bases each). V lost 2 bases, J lost 1 base, and 11 bases lay in between. The germline CDR1 and CDR2 sequences are LGHNA and YNFKEQ. The CDR3 loop spans 16 amino acids. In nucleotides, the CDR3 is TGTGCCAGCAGCCAATCGGGGCAGGGGAACACCGGGGAGCTGTTTTTT. This gives the protein CASSQSGQGNTGELFF.

V and J are TRBV5-1 and TRBJ2-7; D might be TRBD1 (6 bases). V lost 3 bases to trimming and J lost 5 bases, with 15 bases between them. Germline V CDR1 and CDR2: SGHRS, YFSETQ. The CDR3 length is 14 residues. In nucleotides, the CDR3 is TGCGCCAGCAGCTCAGGGGTGCAAGGCCACGAGCAGTACTTC. Amino acids: CASSSGVQGHEQYF.

With regard to this clonotype: Mismatch with germline at one junction end may stem from a read error. V and J are TRBV29-1 and TRBJ2-3; D is ambiguous. Per germline, CDR1 SQVTM and CDR2 ANQGSEA. The CDR3 has 12 residues. CDR3 sequence reads: CSVEGFTDTQYF. CDR3 nucleotide sequence: TGCAGCGTAGAAGGCTTCACAGATACGCAGTATTTT.

The chain links TRBV4-2 to TRBJ2-5, with D possibly TRBD1 on 6 matching bases. Germline CDR1 LGHNA, CDR2 YNFKEQ. CDR3 size: 15 residues. V shed 1 base and J shed 0 bases, with 9 bases lying between them. CDR3 amino acids: CASSQGDTNQETQYF. CDR3 DNA sequence: TGTGCCAGCAGCCAAGGGGACACAAACCAAGAGACCCAGTACTTC.

This clonotype was observed many times. This chain connects TRBV15 to TRBJ1-3, with D hard to call. CDR1 and CDR2 (germline): LNHNV, YYDKDF (reference sequence). Trimming pared 2 bases from V and 0 bases from J, leaving 8 bases between. The CDR3 contains 15 residues. CDR3 nucleotides: TGTGCCACCAGCAGAAACAGACCCTCTGGAAACACCATATATTTT. Translating gives CATSRNRPSGNTIYF.